The next 27 T cell receptor beta chains were all read from a single sample in a study of tumor-infiltrating lymphocytes in primary liver carcinoma. Bulk tissue was left unsorted, and RNA and DNA were co-extracted from 20-30 mg of it. Using a constant-region primer together with ProtoScript II reverse transcriptase, TCR beta cDNA was made from roughly 540 ng of total RNA. Libraries of TCR beta came from three nested multiplex PCR rounds with slightly modified ARM-PCR. Forward primers for TRBV1-TRBV30 and a C-beta reverse primer served the first two PCR rounds, at about 10 cycles each. TCRdb analysed the multiplex PCR reads with MiXCR anew, one entry per CDR3 protein. The sample lists roughly 100,000 distinct CDR3 sequences; roughly 80% were seen once. The sequenced material came from liver tumor tissue from sampling region 3. Stated subset: tumor region T3, left-lateral pole. The receptor source for this set is a middle-aged man with primary liver carcinoma and hepatitis B virus infection.

As concerns this clonotype: The junction departs from the called germline gene at one end, perhaps through a read error. This chain connects TRBV12-3 or TRBV12-4 to TRBJ1-2, with D unresolved. This CDR3 has 16 residues. The CDR3 reads CASSLGGRPRKYGYTF. The CDR3 DNA sequence: TGTGCCAGTAGTTTAGGTGGCAGACCAAGAAAGTATGGCTACACCTTC.

The CDR3 DNA sequence: TGCAGCGTTTCCGGGACAGGCGCGTCAGATATGCAGCATTTT. It yields the protein CSVSGTGASDMQHF. This chain joins TRBV29-1 and TRBJ2-3, with 8 bases fitting TRBD1. The J call is doubtful: the DNA matches TRBJ1-5 better. The CDR3 has 14 residues. CDR1 is SQVTM and CDR2 is ANQGSEA in the germline V gene.

As to this clonotype: The junction and the germline gene differ at one end; a read error may be behind it. V and J are TRBV30 and TRBJ1-3; D is uncertain. The length of the CDR3 is 13 residues. CDR1 GTSNPN and CDR2 SVGIG come from the germline V gene (reference sequence). Here the CDR3 reads CAWSSNSGYTIYF. CDR3 DNA sequence: TGTGCCTGGAGTAGCAACAGTGGATACACCATATATTTT.

The chain links TRBV12-3 or TRBV12-4 to TRBJ1-1, with D unresolved. The length of the CDR3 is 18 residues. Trimming removed 9 bases at V and 0 bases at J, with 26 bases between. The CDR3 here is CASTPDSPAQWMNTEAFF. The CDR3 DNA reads as TGTGCCAGTACCCCTGACTCACCAGCCCAGTGGATGAACACTGAAGCTTTCTTT.

Note on this clonotype: The conserved phenylalanine or tryptophan is not found at the CDR3 terminus, so this likely reflects a read error. The chain recombines TRBV5-1 with TRBJ2-7; D gene ambiguous. In germline, CDR1 is SGHRS, CDR2 YFSETQ. The V end was cut by 9 bases, the J end by 4 bases, with 23 bases between. This CDR3 region has 15 residues. The CDR3 DNA is TGCGCCAACACCCAGTCTCCTAGTGCCGAATACGAGCAGTACTCC. Protein sequence: CANTQSPSAEYEQYS.

With respect to this clonotype: Germline and junction disagree at one end, which may indicate a read error. For the CDR3, the DNA is TGTGCCACTTGCTCCGGACTAGTTACCGGGGAGTTGTTTTTT. Protein sequence: CATCSGLVTGELFF. V usage is TRBV6-5 and J usage is TRBJ2-2; TRBD2 matches 7 bases. The CDR3 is made up of 14 amino acids. Germline CDR1 is MNHEY and CDR2 is SVGAGI.

The CDR3 loop is CASSVGQDKEKLFF. In DNA, the CDR3 is TGTGCCAGCAGTGTTGGACAGGATAAAGAAAAACTGTTTTTT. The genes are TRBV28 and TRBJ1-4, with 7 bases identical to TRBD1. The CDR3 runs to 14 residues. Per germline, CDR1 MDHEN and CDR2 SYDVKM. J lost 8 bases, V lost 5 bases, and 8 bases had no gene match.

The chain uses TRBV4-2 and TRBJ2-7; 8 bases line up with TRBD1. This CDR3 is 15 amino acids long. V shed 7 bases and J 5 bases; nucleotides not matched to a gene: 13. Germline-derived CDR1 and CDR2 are LGHNA and YNFKEQ. The DNA of the CDR3 is TGTGCCAGCAATCAAGCTTCAGGACAGGGTGACGAGCAGTACTTC. Translation gives CASNQASGQGDEQYF.

For this clonotype: At one boundary the junction diverges from the germline segment, which might be a read error. V gene TRBV4-1 combines with J gene TRBJ2-1, with D maybe TRBD2 (5 bases). The V gene's germline CDR1 is MGHRA and CDR2 YSYEKL. The CDR3 consists of 17 residues. The DNA for the CDR3 is TGCGCCAACAGCCAGGAACTGGAGGTCCCTCCCCACAATGAGCAGTTCTTC. Protein sequence: CANSQELEVPPHNEQFF.

In the case of this clonotype: The CDR3 end shows no conserved phenylalanine or tryptophan, and so a read error is likely. V usage is TRBV5-1 and J usage is TRBJ2-3, with a possible D match to TRBD2 (6 bases). The germline V gene encodes CDR1 SGHRS and CDR2 YFSETQ. The CDR3 consists of 15 residues. In DNA form, the CDR3 reads TGCGCCAGCAGCTTTGGCGGGATTAGCACAGATATGCAGTATTCT. Protein sequence: CASSFGGISTDMQYS.

A word on this clonotype: Mismatch with germline at one junction end may stem from a read error. The chain couples TRBV11-2 to TRBJ2-5, with D tentatively TRBD1 or TRBD2 (5 bases each). In germline, CDR1 is SGHAT, CDR2 FQNNGV. This CDR3 is 15 amino acids long. Here the CDR3 DNA reads TGTGCCAGCAGCCTCGTCGGGCTAGTCCCAGGGACCCAGTACTTT. Translation: CASSLVGLVPGTQYF.

This clonotype came up many times. The rearrangement joins TRBV29-1 to TRBJ2-5; TRBD1 agrees at 8 bases. This CDR3 comprises 13 residues. Trimming took 7 bases from V and 6 from J; bases not matched to a gene: 10. The germline V gene encodes CDR1 SQVTM and CDR2 ANQGSEA. The chain's CDR3 is CSGQGADSKTQYF. CDR3 DNA: TGCAGCGGCCAGGGGGCGGATTCCAAGACCCAGTACTTC.

The chain uses TRBV4-1 and TRBJ2-1; perhaps TRBD1 as D (6 bases). Germline V gene data show CDR1 as MGHRA and CDR2 as YSYEKL. Deletions cut 6 bases from V and 12 bases from J, with 30 bases between. The CDR3 loop spans 17 amino acids. In nucleotides, the CDR3 is TGCGCCAGCAGGATGGAGGAATCAGGACAGCTTAATAGCATGCAGTTCTTC. It codes for CASRMEESGQLNSMQFF.

Concerning this clonotype itself: One end of the junction varies from germline; a read error may be responsible. The chain combines TRBV4-1 with TRBJ1-5; D perhaps matches TRBD1 (5 bases). The CDR3 extends over 15 amino acids. The germline gives CDR1 MGHRA, CDR2 YSYEKL. CDR3 loop: CANSPIEGSNQSQHF. The CDR3 DNA follows: TGCGCCAACAGTCCCATAGAGGGGAGTAATCAGTCCCAGCATTTT.

V gene TRBV11-3 combines with J gene TRBJ1-5, with unresolved D. Germline lookup yields CDR1 SGHNT and CDR2 YENEEA. The CDR3 has 15 amino acids. This CDR3 reads CTTSLDLGVAQPQHF. The CDR3 DNA is TGTACCACCAGCTTAGATCTGGGAGTGGCTCAGCCCCAGCATTTT.

This clonotype was counted once. Germline is not matched at one junction end, which may reflect a read error. The CDR3 reads CASSLGIGTDNEQFF. The DNA for the CDR3 is TGTGCCAGTAGCTTGGGAATAGGGACAGACAATGAGCAGTTCTTC. This sequence joins TRBV5-4 and TRBJ2-1; TRBD1 matches at 7 bases. The CDR3 has 15 amino acids. Germline-derived CDR1 and CDR2 are SGHNT and YYREEE (reference sequence).

Concerning this clonotype: A junction boundary mismatches the germline segment, possibly from a read error. J is TRBJ2-3 and V is TRBV7-3, with 16 nucleotides matching TRBD2. Germline V lookup: CDR1 SGHTA, CDR2 FQGTGA. This CDR3 is 18 amino acids long. CDR3 DNA sequence: TGTGCCAGCAGCCCAGGGACTAGCGGGAGGGCCGCACAGGATACACAGTTTTTT. This sequence encodes CASSPGTSGRAAQDTQFF.

A remark on this clonotype: Without the conserved terminal phenylalanine or tryptophan, this CDR3 likely stems from a read error. V usage is TRBV11-2 and J usage is TRBJ1-1; D is undetermined. The CDR3 contains 16 residues. Per germline, CDR1 SGHAT and CDR2 FQNNGV. CDR3 sequence: CASGLTPDLAGGEAFS. CDR3 nucleotide sequence: TGTGCCAGCGGCTTGACCCCGGATCTCGCAGGCGGCGAAGCTTTCTCT.

Of note for this clonotype: A read error may explain this, as a much larger clone is one base away. The CDR3 region is CASPREQGGCLAGGREQFF. The DNA of the CDR3 is TGTGCCAGCCCAAGAGAGCAGGGGGGATGTCTAGCGGGCGGTAGGGAGCAGTTCTTC. The chain joins TRBV21-1 to TRBJ2-1; TRBD2, the D gene given by the table, was not confirmed from the DNA. TRBV21-1 is described as a pseudogene. This CDR3 region has 19 residues.

The V and J genes are TRBV7-3 and TRBJ2-2; 9 bases are a match to TRBD2. V lost 3 bases, J lost 7 bases, and 12 bases stayed unmatched. Germline values: CDR1 SGHTA, CDR2 FQGTGA. The CDR3 is 17 residues long. CDR3 sequence reads: CASSFPPGGRADGELFF. The CDR3 nucleotides are TGTGCCAGCAGCTTCCCTCCTGGCGGGAGGGCCGACGGGGAGCTGTTTTTT. Full variable domain (outside the CDR3, taken from reference TRBV7-3 and TRBJ2-2): GAGVSQTPSNKVTEKGKYVELRCDPISGHTALYWYRQSLGQGPEFLIYFQGTGAADDSGLPNDRFFAVRPEGSVSTLKIQRTERGDSAVYLCASSFPPGGRADGELFFGEGSRLTVL.

Details on this clonotype: A junction boundary mismatches the germline segment, possibly from a read error. This sequence joins TRBV12-3 or TRBV12-4 and TRBJ2-5, with D uncertain. This CDR3 contains 13 residues. DNA for the CDR3: TGTGGCAGCAGTTCGTCAGGAGTCGAGACCCAGTACTTC. This sequence encodes CGSSSSGVETQYF.

This clonotype was recorded a few times. V usage is TRBV11-1 and J usage is TRBJ2-3; D is possibly TRBD2 (5 bases). Germline values: CDR1 SGHAT, CDR2 FQDESV (reference sequence). Trimming stripped 6 bases from V and 1 base from J, with 14 bases between. This CDR3 region has 15 residues. CDR3 sequence (DNA): TGTGCCAGCAGTTTGACGAGGGAGTGCACAGATACGCAGTATTTT. Its translation is CASSLTRECTDTQYF. The full variable domain, rest sourced from reference TRBV11-1 and TRBJ2-3, is EAEVAQSPRYKITEKSQAVAFWCDPISGHATLYWYRQILGQGPELLVQFQDESVVDDSQLPKDRFSAERLKGVDSTLKIQPAELGDSAMYLCASSLTRECTDTQYFGPGTRLTVL.

This chain uses TRBV5-1 with TRBJ2-5, with a weak D call TRBD2 (5 bases). Germline CDR1 is SGHRS and CDR2 is YFSETQ. CDR3 length equals 18 residues. V lost 0 bases to trimming and J lost 5 bases, with 23 bases between them. CDR3 nucleotide sequence: TGCGCCAGCAGCTTGGGAAGGACTGGCGGTAGGGCCCGGGAGACCCAGTACTTC. It translates to CASSLGRTGGRARETQYF.

In the case of this clonotype: The conserved phenylalanine or tryptophan normally closing the CDR3 is absent here, so this likely arose from a read error. The rearrangement uses TRBV6-1 and TRBJ2-3; D is perhaps TRBD2 (5 bases). Germline CDR1 MNHNS, CDR2 SASEGT. The CDR3 loop spans 14 amino acids. DNA of the CDR3: TGTGACAGCAGTGTCGGGCTAGCAACAGATACGCAGTATTTA. This gives the protein CDSSVGLATDTQYL.

About this clonotype itself: This may come from a read error, since a much larger clone is one base off. V and J are TRBV12-5 and TRBJ2-1; D gene unclear. The V gene lost 4 bases and the J gene lost 11 bases, with 15 bases spanning the gap. Germline values: CDR1 LGHNT, CDR2 FRNRAP. CDR3 length: 13 amino acids. CDR3 sequence reads: CASGSDIGLKQFF. The CDR3 nucleotides read TGTGCTAGTGGTTCCGACATAGGTCTAAAGCAGTTCTTC.

Remarks on this clonotype: One end of the junction varies from germline; a read error may be responsible. This chain uses TRBV29-1 with TRBJ2-7; possible D gene TRBD1, 5 bases. The CDR3 totals 16 residues. The germline V gene has CDR1 SQVTM and CDR2 ANQGSEA. The CDR3: CSAMTSGAGTPYGQCF. CDR3 sequence (DNA): TGCAGCGCCATGACATCTGGGGCCGGCACTCCCTACGGGCAGTGCTTC.

The V gene is TRBV12-3 or TRBV12-4, the J gene TRBJ2-7, with D perhaps matching TRBD1 (6 bases). CDR3 length: 15 amino acids. The CDR3 region is CACRPGQNRYHEQYV. In DNA form, the CDR3 reads TGTGCCTGCAGACCTGGACAGAACAGGTACCACGAGCAGTACGTC.